The 6 T cell receptor beta chains reported below all come from one sample, sequenced in a study of T cell repertoires in cytomegalovirus infection. These receptors have no known antigen. TCRdb recomputed calls from the reads with MiXCR, one row per CDR3 protein. This sample has approximately 600,000 distinct CDR3 sequences; under 45% occur once, and the top ten carry about 46%. Sequencing was performed on cultured PBMCs, taken from culture after CMV antigen stimulation. Every receptor here comes from a human donor in good health (CMV status not recorded). Some clones in this sample may be carry-over from other donors' samples.

The chain is built from TRBV7-8 and TRBJ2-7; 7 bases line up with TRBD1. V shed 2 bases, J shed 4 bases, and the junction held 11 bases outside the gene matches. This CDR3 is built from 16 residues. Germline values: CDR1 SGHVS, CDR2 FQNEAQ. CDR3 protein: CASSLTSDRARYEQYF. Written as DNA, the CDR3 is TGTGCCAGCAGCTTAACAAGCGACAGGGCCCGGTACGAGCAGTACTTC. Drawing the rest from reference TRBV7-8 and TRBJ2-7, the complete variable domain is GAGVSQSPRYKVAKRGQDVALRCDPISGHVSLFWYQQALGQGPEFLTYFQNEAQLDKSGLPSDRFFAERPEGSVSTLKIQRTQQEDSAVYLCASSLTSDRARYEQYFGPGTRLTVT.

This chain joins TRBV7-8 and TRBJ2-5; 8 bases align to TRBD1. The germline gives CDR1 SGHVS, CDR2 FQNEAQ. The CDR3 has 16 residues. V lost 7 bases and J lost 5; bases outside the gene matches: 15. The chain's CDR3 is CASNLQRTGPRETQYF. In nucleotides, the CDR3 is TGTGCCAGCAACCTCCAAAGGACAGGGCCGAGGGAGACCCAGTACTTC. The entire variable domain, with the rest obtained from reference TRBV7-8 and TRBJ2-5, is as follows: GAGVSQSPRYKVAKRGQDVALRCDPISGHVSLFWYQQALGQGPEFLTYFQNEAQLDKSGLPSDRFFAERPEGSVSTLKIQRTQQEDSAVYLCASNLQRTGPRETQYFGPGTRLLVL.

This clonotype was seen a few times. This chain joins TRBV11-3 and TRBJ1-1; D not certain. V was trimmed by 0 bases and J by 6 bases, leaving 11 bases between them. Per the germline V gene, CDR1 is SGHNT and CDR2 is YENEEA. The CDR3 extends over 14 amino acids. The CDR3 is CASSLDIDKAEAFF. In DNA, the CDR3 is TGTGCCAGCAGCTTAGATATCGACAAGGCTGAAGCTTTCTTT.

This clonotype has just one count. The gene calls are TRBV12-3 or TRBV12-4 and TRBJ2-5; 12 nucleotides align to TRBD2. CDR3 length equals 15 residues. V was clipped by 4 bases and J by 3 bases; unmatched bases: 3. CDR3 sequence reads: CASSSRTSGKETQYF. Written as DNA, the CDR3 is TGTGCCAGCAGTTCTCGGACTAGCGGGAAAGAGACCCAGTACTTC.

This clonotype showed up just once. The chain links TRBV6-2 or TRBV6-3 to TRBJ2-2; D perhaps matches TRBD2 (6 bases). Germline lookup yields CDR1 MNHEY and CDR2 SVGEGT. CDR3 length: 17 amino acids. The V gene lost 7 bases and the J gene lost 6 bases, with 24 bases spanning the gap. CDR3 DNA: TGTGCCAGCACCACCTCTTACGGGAGCCCCGGGGCCGGGGAGCTGTTTTTT. Amino acids: CASTTSYGSPGAGELFF.

The chain uses TRBV12-3 or TRBV12-4 and TRBJ1-4, with D hard to call. This CDR3 region has 14 residues. Trimming removed 8 bases at V and 3 bases at J, with 13 bases between. The CDR3 spells CASAMGGPNEKLFF. The CDR3 bases are TGTGCCAGCGCTATGGGCGGACCTAATGAAAAACTGTTTTTT.